The next 2 T cell receptor beta chains were all read from a single sample in a study of radiotherapy plus CTLA-4 blockade in lung cancer. The protocol was immunoSEQ multiplex PCR, while the TCRdb copy is restricted to in-frame clones and leaves out a portion. The sample yields about 77,000 clones, roughly four fifths seen once. Source: peripheral blood, taken from a patient treated with radiotherapy plus ipilimumab. These receptors were obtained from a human donor with non-small cell lung cancer whose response to radiotherapy plus ipilimumab could not be evaluated.

The chain recombines TRBV5-1 with TRBJ1-1; tentatively, D is TRBD1 (5 bases). Germline values: CDR1 SGHRS, CDR2 YFSETQ. V lost 4 bases and J 6 bases, leaving 16 bases between the germline ends. The CDR3 length is 14 residues. CDR3 sequence: CASSLDRSEAEAFF. CDR3 in DNA: TGCGCCAGCAGCCTTGACAGAAGTGAAGCTGAAGCTTTCTTT.

This chain uses TRBV28 with TRBJ2-6; D is possibly TRBD1 (5 bases). CDR1 MDHEN and CDR2 SYDVKM come from the germline V gene. The CDR3 is made up of 17 amino acids. The V and J ends lost 6 bases and 3 bases respectively, with 18 bases between them. CDR3 sequence (DNA): TGTGCCAGCAGCCCCGTCGGGTCAGGGTATGGGGCCAACGTCCTGACTTTC. Translating it yields CASSPVGSGYGANVLTF.